Below, 20 T cell receptor beta chains from the same sample are listed, as sequenced in a study of shared clonotypes between healthy human individuals. Clones were sequenced by immunoSEQ multiplex PCR, and TCRdb holds only the in-frame ones, with some missing. Of roughly 1,800,000 clones listed, about 94% are singletons. As defined, naive CD8 cells were CD45RO-negative and positively selected for CCR7, with terminally differentiated effector memory CD45RA+ cells excluded. Material: naive CD8+ T cells sorted from blood. These TCRs come from a man aged 18 to 30 in good health.

The V and J genes are TRBV6-6 and TRBJ2-1; D call uncertain. The CDR3 extends over 16 amino acids. V was clipped by 0 bases and J by 0 bases, with 9 bases between them. The V gene's germline CDR1 is MNHNY and CDR2 SVGAGI (reference sequence). The CDR3, as DNA: TGTGCCAGCAGTTACTCAGCGCCCAGCTCCTACAATGAGCAGTTCTTC. Translating gives CASSYSAPSSYNEQFF.

This chain connects TRBV5-4 to TRBJ1-1; D gene ambiguous. This CDR3 is 13 amino acids long. The ends were cut back, 1 base at V and 0 bases at J, with 4 bases in the middle. Germline CDR1 SGHNT, CDR2 YYREEE (reference sequence). DNA of the CDR3: TGTGCCAGCAGCTTGTGGATGAACACTGAAGCTTTCTTT. Protein sequence: CASSLWMNTEAFF.

The chain uses TRBV11-2 and TRBJ2-1; D not certain. CDR1 is SGHAT and CDR2 is FQNNGV in the germline V gene. This CDR3 spans 13 amino acids. Trimming pared 5 bases from V and 8 bases from J, leaving 13 bases between. This chain's CDR3 is CASSPGRSYEQFF. CDR3 coding DNA: TGTGCCAGCAGCCCGGGTAGAAGTTATGAGCAGTTCTTC.

This sequence joins TRBV7-8 and TRBJ2-1; 7 bases line up with TRBD2. Trimming took 4 bases from V and 4 from J; bases not matched to a gene: 13. CDR3 length: 17 residues. In germline, CDR1 is SGHVS, CDR2 FQNEAQ. The CDR3 protein is CASSSSVRDYPYNEQFF. The CDR3 region has the DNA TGTGCCAGCAGCTCTTCGGTCCGGGACTACCCTTACAATGAGCAGTTCTTC.

The chain uses TRBV27 and TRBJ1-5; no definite D call. Germline V gene sequence: CDR1 MNHEY, CDR2 SMNVEV (reference sequence). This CDR3 is 15 amino acids long. The ends were cut back, 0 bases at V and 3 bases at J, with 9 bases in the middle. The chain's CDR3 is CASSLSRAHNQPQHF. Here the CDR3 DNA reads TGTGCCAGCAGTTTATCAAGGGCCCACAATCAGCCCCAGCATTTT.

The V call is TRBV13, the J call TRBJ2-7, with TRBD2 matching 7 bases. This CDR3 contains 16 residues. V trimming: 3 bases; J trimming: 3 bases; junction bases outside the gene matches: 11. Germline V gene sequence: CDR1 PRHDT, CDR2 FYEKMQ (reference sequence). CDR3 amino acids: CASSLGDYGGGYEQYF. CDR3 sequence (DNA): TGTGCCAGCAGCTTGGGGGATTATGGCGGGGGCTACGAGCAGTACTTC.

This chain links TRBV27 with TRBJ2-3; D is unresolved. The germline gives CDR1 MNHEY, CDR2 SMNVEV (reference sequence). The CDR3 length is 15 residues. V shed 2 bases and J shed 0 bases, with 9 bases lying between them. The DNA of the CDR3 is TGTGCCAGCAGTTTAGCAGACCCTAGCACAGATACGCAGTATTTT. This encodes CASSLADPSTDTQYF.

This clone was seen a single time. Other DNA sequences from this sample encode an identical CDR3 as well. The rearrangement joins TRBV27 to TRBJ2-7; 11 positions agree with TRBD2. Trimming cost V 5 bases and J 1 base; bases outside gene matches: 7. The CDR3 runs to 16 residues. Looked up from germline, CDR1 is MNHEY and CDR2 is SMNVEV (reference sequence). CDR3 protein: CASSPLGTSGSYEQYF. The DNA of the CDR3 is TGTGCCAGCAGTCCTCTAGGGACTAGCGGATCCTACGAGCAGTACTTC.

The rearrangement uses TRBV29-1 and TRBJ2-3; TRBD2 agrees at 7 bases. The germline V gene has CDR1 SQVTM and CDR2 ANQGSEA. The trim removed 0 bases at V and 1 base at J, leaving 1 base unmatched. The CDR3 extends over 14 amino acids. The CDR3 nucleotides read TGCAGCGTTGAAGATCGGGAGGGCACAGATACGCAGTATTTT. It encodes CSVEDREGTDTQYF.

V is TRBV7-9 and J is TRBJ2-7; D remains ambiguous. V was cut by 2 bases and J by 2 bases, with 10 bases left in between. CDR1 is SEHNR, CDR2 FQNEAQ, per germline (reference sequence). CDR3 length: 14 amino acids. CDR3 DNA: TGTGCCAGCAGCTTACCGGTAGGACCCTACGAGCAGTACTTC. This gives the protein CASSLPVGPYEQYF.

On this clone: Compared with germline, one end of the junction differs, possibly owing to a read error. The rearrangement links TRBV2 to TRBJ2-7, with D perhaps TRBD2 (6 bases). This CDR3 contains 11 residues. Germline CDR1 reads SNHLY; CDR2 reads FYNNEI. CDR3 in amino acids: CASREGGEQYF. As DNA, the CDR3 is TGTGCCAGCAGGGAAGGAGGGGAGCAGTACTTC.

As for this clone: This same CDR3 is encoded by further DNA sequences in the sample. The rearrangement links TRBV7-2 to TRBJ2-1; 12 bases agree with TRBD2. The length of the CDR3 is 15 residues. Germline loops: CDR1 SGHTA, CDR2 FQGNSA. Trimming cost V 5 bases and J 4 bases; bases outside gene matches: 3. The CDR3 nucleotides read TGTGCCAGCAGCCGCGGACTAGCGGGATACAATGAGCAGTTCTTC. Its translation is CASSRGLAGYNEQFF.

This clone appeared a single time. The chain combines TRBV4-2 with TRBJ2-5; 7 bases agree with TRBD2. The germline V gene encodes CDR1 LGHNA and CDR2 YNFKEQ. The CDR3 has 15 amino acids. V shed 3 bases and J 2 bases; nucleotides not matched to a gene: 6. This CDR3 reads CASSHTRGEQETQYF. CDR3 DNA sequence: TGTGCCAGCAGCCACACCCGGGGGGAGCAAGAGACCCAGTACTTC.

This clone was recorded once. The V and J genes are TRBV6-1 and TRBJ1-6, with D unclear. Trimming took off 0 bases at V and 0 bases at J, with 9 bases between the two ends. This CDR3 region has 17 residues. Germline CDR1 MNHNS, CDR2 SASEGT. CDR3 nucleotide sequence: TGTGCCAGCAGTGAAGCTGTATTCAGCTCCTATAATTCACCCCTCCACTTT. Its translation: CASSEAVFSSYNSPLHF.

In this sample, this clone turned up a few times. This chain connects TRBV27 to TRBJ2-6; a weak D match, TRBD1 (5 bases). The V gene lost 5 bases and the J gene lost 0 bases, with 14 bases spanning the gap. CDR1 is MNHEY, CDR2 SMNVEV, per germline (reference sequence). The CDR3 runs to 17 residues. Here the CDR3 reads CASSQLDSNSGANVLTF. The CDR3, as DNA: TGTGCCAGCAGTCAATTAGACAGTAACTCTGGGGCCAACGTCCTGACTTTC.

This clone was seen only once. The sample carries other DNA sequences with the same CDR3. The chain recombines TRBV13 with TRBJ1-1; 9 bases fit TRBD1. The junction had 5 bases not matched to a gene; V was cut back by 5 bases and J by 1 base. Germline CDR1 reads PRHDT; CDR2 reads FYEKMQ (reference sequence). The CDR3 extends over 15 amino acids. The CDR3: CASSPQGQGNTEAFF. The DNA of the CDR3 is TGTGCCAGCAGCCCCCAGGGACAGGGGAACACTGAAGCTTTCTTT.

This chain joins TRBV29-1 and TRBJ2-5; 7 bases are shared with TRBD1. This CDR3 contains 14 residues. V lost 7 bases and J lost 1; bases outside the gene matches: 9. Germline V gene data show CDR1 as SQVTM and CDR2 as ANQGSEA. The CDR3 is CSAFWDSLQETQYF. For the CDR3, the DNA is TGCAGCGCCTTCTGGGACAGTCTCCAAGAGACCCAGTACTTC.

The sample holds one count of this clone. CDR3: CASTRLAGDSYNEQFF. The CDR3 DNA sequence: TGTGCCAGCACCCGACTGGCGGGGGACTCCTACAATGAGCAGTTCTTC. This chain connects TRBV25-1 to TRBJ2-1; 7 nucleotides agree with TRBD2. The V segment lost 7 bases and the J segment 0 bases; nucleotides outside the gene matches: 9. Germline assignment: CDR1 MGHDK and CDR2 SYGVNS. CDR3 size: 16 residues.

V and J are TRBV11-2 and TRBJ2-1; D not certain. In germline, CDR1 is SGHAT, CDR2 FQNNGV. The CDR3 runs 13 residues. With 1 base removed from V and 7 bases from J, the gap between germline ends came to 8 bases. CDR3 sequence reads: CASSLAKGNEQFF. The CDR3, as DNA: TGTGCCAGCAGCTTAGCCAAGGGTAATGAGCAGTTCTTC.

In regard to this clone: Other nucleotide sequences in the sample specify the same CDR3. This chain links TRBV9 with TRBJ2-3; the match to TRBD2 covers 7 bases. The V and J ends lost 3 bases and 3 bases, in that order; junction bases with no gene match: 4. CDR1 and CDR2 (germline): SGDLS, YYNGEE. The CDR3 is 14 amino acids. The CDR3 reads CASSASGVTDTQYF. DNA for the CDR3: TGTGCCAGCAGCGCCAGCGGGGTGACAGATACGCAGTATTTT.